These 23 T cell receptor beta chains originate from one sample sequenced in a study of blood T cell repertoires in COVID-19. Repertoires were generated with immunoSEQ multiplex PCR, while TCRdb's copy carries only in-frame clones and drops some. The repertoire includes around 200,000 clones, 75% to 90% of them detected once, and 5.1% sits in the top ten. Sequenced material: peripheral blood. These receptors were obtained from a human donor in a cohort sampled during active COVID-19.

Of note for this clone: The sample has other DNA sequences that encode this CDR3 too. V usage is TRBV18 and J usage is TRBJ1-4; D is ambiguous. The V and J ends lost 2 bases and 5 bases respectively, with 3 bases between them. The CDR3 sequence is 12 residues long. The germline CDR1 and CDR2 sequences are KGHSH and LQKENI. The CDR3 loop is CASSPENEKLFF. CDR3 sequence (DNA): TGTGCCAGCTCACCAGAGAATGAAAAACTGTTTTTT.

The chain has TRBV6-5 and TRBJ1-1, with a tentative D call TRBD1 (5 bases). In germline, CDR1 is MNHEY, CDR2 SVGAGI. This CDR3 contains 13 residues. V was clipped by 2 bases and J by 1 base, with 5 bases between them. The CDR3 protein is CASSYTGNTEAFF. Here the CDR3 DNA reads TGTGCCAGCAGTTACACAGGGAACACTGAAGCTTTCTTT.

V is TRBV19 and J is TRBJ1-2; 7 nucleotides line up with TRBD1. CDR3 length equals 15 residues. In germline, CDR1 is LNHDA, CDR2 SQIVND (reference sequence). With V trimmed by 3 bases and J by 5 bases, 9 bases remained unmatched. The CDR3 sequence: CASSIQRQGLYGYTF. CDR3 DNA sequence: TGTGCCAGTAGTATCCAGCGACAGGGCTTGTATGGCTACACCTTC.

The CDR3, as DNA: TGTGCCAGCAGTTACAGTAGACAGGGCAATCAGCCCCAGCATTTT. This codes for CASSYSRQGNQPQHF. The chain employs TRBV6-5 and TRBJ1-5; weak D call: TRBD1 (6 bases). Trimming took 2 bases from V and 2 from J, leaving 10 bases between them. Germline assignment: CDR1 MNHEY and CDR2 SVGAGI. The length of the CDR3 is 15 residues.

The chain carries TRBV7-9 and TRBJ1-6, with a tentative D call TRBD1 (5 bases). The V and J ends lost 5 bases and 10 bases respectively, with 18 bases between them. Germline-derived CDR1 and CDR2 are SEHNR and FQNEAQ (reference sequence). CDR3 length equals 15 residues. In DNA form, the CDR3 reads TGTGCCAGCAGCCTTGTTCTTCAGGGTCAGTCACCCCTCCACTTT. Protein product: CASSLVLQGQSPLHF.

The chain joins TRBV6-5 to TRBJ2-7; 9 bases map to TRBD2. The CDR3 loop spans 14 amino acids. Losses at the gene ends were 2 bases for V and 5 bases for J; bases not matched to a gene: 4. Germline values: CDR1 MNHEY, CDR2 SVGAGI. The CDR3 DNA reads TGTGCCAGCAGTTACGCTAGCGGGATGAACGAGCAGTACTTC. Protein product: CASSYASGMNEQYF.

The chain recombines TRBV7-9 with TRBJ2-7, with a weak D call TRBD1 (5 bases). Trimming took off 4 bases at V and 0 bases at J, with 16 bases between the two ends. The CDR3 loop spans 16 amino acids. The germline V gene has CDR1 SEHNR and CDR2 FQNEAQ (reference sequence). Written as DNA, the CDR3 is TGTGCCAGCAGCTCCTTGGGGCGGCCGAGCTCCTACGAGCAGTACTTC. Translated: CASSSLGRPSSYEQYF.

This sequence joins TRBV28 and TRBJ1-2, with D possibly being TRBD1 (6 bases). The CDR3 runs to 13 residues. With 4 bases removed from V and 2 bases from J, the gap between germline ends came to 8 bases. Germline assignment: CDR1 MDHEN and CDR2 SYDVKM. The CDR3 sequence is CASSSGQNYGYTF. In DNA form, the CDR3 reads TGTGCCAGCAGTTCGGGACAAAACTATGGCTACACCTTC.

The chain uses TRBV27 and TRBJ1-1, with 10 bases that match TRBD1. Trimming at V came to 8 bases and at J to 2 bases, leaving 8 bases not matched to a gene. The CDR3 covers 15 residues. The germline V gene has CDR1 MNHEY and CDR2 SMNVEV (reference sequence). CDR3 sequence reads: CASRRDRGINTEAFF. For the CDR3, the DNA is TGTGCCAGCCGACGGGACAGGGGCATAAACACTGAAGCTTTCTTT.

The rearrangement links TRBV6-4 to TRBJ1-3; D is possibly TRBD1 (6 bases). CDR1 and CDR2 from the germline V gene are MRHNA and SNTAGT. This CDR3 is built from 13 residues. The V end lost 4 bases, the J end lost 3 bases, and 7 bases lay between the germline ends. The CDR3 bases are TGTGCCAGCAGTGCGGACAGTGGAAACACCATATATTTT. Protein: CASSADSGNTIYF.

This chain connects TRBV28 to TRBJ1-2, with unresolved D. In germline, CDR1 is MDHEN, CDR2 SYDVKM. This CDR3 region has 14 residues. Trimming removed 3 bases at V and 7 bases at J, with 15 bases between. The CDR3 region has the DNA TGTGCCAGCAGTTTGAGGGAAGAAGGGTTTGGCTACACCTTC. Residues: CASSLREEGFGYTF.

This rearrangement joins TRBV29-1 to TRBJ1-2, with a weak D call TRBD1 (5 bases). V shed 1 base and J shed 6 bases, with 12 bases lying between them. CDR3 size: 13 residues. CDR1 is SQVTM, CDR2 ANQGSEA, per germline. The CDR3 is CSVEGRQGNGYTF. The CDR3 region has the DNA TGCAGCGTTGAAGGTCGTCAGGGTAATGGCTACACCTTC.

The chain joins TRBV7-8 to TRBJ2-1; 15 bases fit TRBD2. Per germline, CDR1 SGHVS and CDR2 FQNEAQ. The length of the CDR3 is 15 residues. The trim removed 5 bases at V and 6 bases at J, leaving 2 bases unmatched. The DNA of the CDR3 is TGTGCCAGCAGCGCGGGACTAGCGGGAGGCAATGAGCAGTTCTTC. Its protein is CASSAGLAGGNEQFF. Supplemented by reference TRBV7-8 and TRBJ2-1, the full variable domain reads GAGVSQSPRYKVAKRGQDVALRCDPISGHVSLFWYQQALGQGPEFLTYFQNEAQLDKSGLPSDRFFAERPEGSVSTLKIQRTQQEDSAVYLCASSAGLAGGNEQFFGPGTRLTVL.

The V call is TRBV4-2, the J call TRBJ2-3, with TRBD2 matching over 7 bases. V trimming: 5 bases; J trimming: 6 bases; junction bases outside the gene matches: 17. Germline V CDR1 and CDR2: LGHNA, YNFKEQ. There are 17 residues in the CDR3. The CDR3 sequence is CASSAGKGGRAGDTQYF. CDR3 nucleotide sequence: TGTGCCAGCAGCGCCGGTAAGGGAGGGAGGGCCGGCGATACGCAGTATTTT.

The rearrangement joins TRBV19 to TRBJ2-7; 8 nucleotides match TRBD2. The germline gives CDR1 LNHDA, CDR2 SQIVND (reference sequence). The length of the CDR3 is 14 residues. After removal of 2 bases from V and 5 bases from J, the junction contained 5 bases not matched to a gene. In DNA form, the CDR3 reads TGTGCCAGTAGTATAAGCGGGAGTGTGGACGAGCAGTACTTC. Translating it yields CASSISGSVDEQYF.

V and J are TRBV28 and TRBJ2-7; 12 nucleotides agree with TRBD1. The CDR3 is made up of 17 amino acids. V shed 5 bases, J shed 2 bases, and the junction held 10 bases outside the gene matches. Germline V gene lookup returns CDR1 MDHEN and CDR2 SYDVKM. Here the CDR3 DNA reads TGTGCCAGCAGTCCCCGGGACAGGGGGCTTACCACCTACGAGCAGTACTTC. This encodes CASSPRDRGLTTYEQYF. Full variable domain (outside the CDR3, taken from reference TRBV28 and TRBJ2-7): DVKVTQSSRYLVKRTGEKVFLECVQDMDHENMFWYRQDPGLGLRLIYFSYDVKMKEKGDIPEGYSVSREKKERFSLILESASTNQTSMYLCASSPRDRGLTTYEQYFGPGTRLTVT.

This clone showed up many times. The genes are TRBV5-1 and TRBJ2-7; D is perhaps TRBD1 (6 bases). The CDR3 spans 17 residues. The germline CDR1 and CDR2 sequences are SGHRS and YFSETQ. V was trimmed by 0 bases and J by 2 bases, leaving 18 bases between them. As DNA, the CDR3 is TGCGCCAGCAGCTTGGATTCGGTCGGCAGGGGAACCTACGAGCAGTACTTC. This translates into CASSLDSVGRGTYEQYF.

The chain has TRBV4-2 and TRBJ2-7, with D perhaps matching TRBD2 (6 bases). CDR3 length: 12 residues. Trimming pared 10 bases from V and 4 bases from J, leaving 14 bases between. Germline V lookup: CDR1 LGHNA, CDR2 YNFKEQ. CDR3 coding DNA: TGTGCCACCCCCACCGGGAGTTACGAGCAGTACTTC. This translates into CATPTGSYEQYF.

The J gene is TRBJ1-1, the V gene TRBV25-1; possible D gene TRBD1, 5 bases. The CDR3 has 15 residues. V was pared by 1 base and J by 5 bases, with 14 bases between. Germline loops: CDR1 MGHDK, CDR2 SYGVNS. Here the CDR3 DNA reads TGTGCCAGCAGTGAATTTTCGTTACGGGGGACTGAAGCTTTCTTT. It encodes CASSEFSLRGTEAFF.

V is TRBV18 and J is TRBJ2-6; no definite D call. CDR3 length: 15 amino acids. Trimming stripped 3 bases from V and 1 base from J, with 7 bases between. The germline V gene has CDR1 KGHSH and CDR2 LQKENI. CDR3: CASSPLRSGANVLTF. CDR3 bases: TGTGCCAGCTCACCGCTACGTTCTGGGGCCAACGTCCTGACTTTC.

The DNA for the CDR3 is TGTGCCAGCAGTCCTACACAGTTAGGTGGCTACACCTTC. Translation gives CASSPTQLGGYTF. This sequence joins TRBV9 and TRBJ1-2, with D unclear. Between the trimmed V and J ends, which lost 5 bases and 7 bases, there was a span of 15 bases. The CDR3 is 13 amino acids. Germline lookup yields CDR1 SGDLS and CDR2 YYNGEE.

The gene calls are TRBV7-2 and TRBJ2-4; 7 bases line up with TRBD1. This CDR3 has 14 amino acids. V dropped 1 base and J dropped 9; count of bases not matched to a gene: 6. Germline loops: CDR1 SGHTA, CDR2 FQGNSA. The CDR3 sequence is CASSLETGNGIQYF. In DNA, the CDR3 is TGTGCCAGCAGCTTAGAGACAGGGAATGGCATTCAGTACTTC.

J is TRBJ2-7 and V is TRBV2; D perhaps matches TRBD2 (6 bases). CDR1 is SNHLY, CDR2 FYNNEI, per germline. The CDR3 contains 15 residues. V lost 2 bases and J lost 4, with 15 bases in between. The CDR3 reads CASSELPAGPYEQYF. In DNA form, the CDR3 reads TGTGCCAGCAGTGAACTCCCAGCGGGTCCTTACGAGCAGTACTTC.